Shown below are 26 T cell receptor beta chains from a single sample sequenced in a study of blood T cell repertoires in COVID-19. This table comes from immunoSEQ multiplex PCR, and its TCRdb copy is limited to in-frame clones, with some not included. The table shows approximately 350,000 clones, with over 70% occurring only once. Material: peripheral blood. The receptors shown here come from a woman between 45 and 60 years old with COVID-19, enrolled during active disease.

The chain carries TRBV6-2 or TRBV6-3 and TRBJ1-5; TRBD1 might be the D (6 bases). Germline V lookup: CDR1 MNHEY, CDR2 SVGEGT. This CDR3 has 16 residues. Trimming removed 2 bases at V and 2 bases at J, with 13 bases between. The CDR3 nucleotides read TGTGCCAGCAGTTACCTCTACCCAGGGGGCAATCAGCCCCAGCATTTT. This codes for CASSYLYPGGNQPQHF.

The rearrangement uses TRBV6-4 and TRBJ2-3; 13 bases align to TRBD2. J lost 3 bases, V lost 3 bases, and 6 bases had no gene match. Looked up from germline, CDR1 is MRHNA and CDR2 is SNTAGT. The CDR3 runs to 17 residues. The CDR3 nucleotides are TGTGCCAGCAGTGAATTCACTAGCGGGAGGGAAACAGATACGCAGTATTTT. This encodes CASSEFTSGRETDTQYF.

V usage is TRBV4-1 and J usage is TRBJ2-7; 10 nucleotides agree with TRBD1. V shed 3 bases and J 2 bases; nucleotides not matched to a gene: 10. From germline, CDR1 is MGHRA and CDR2 YSYEKL. The CDR3 is 17 amino acids. The CDR3 DNA is TGCGCCAGCAGCCAGAATATAGGGACAGGGGAAACCTACGAGCAGTACTTC. This sequence encodes CASSQNIGTGETYEQYF.

The gene calls are TRBV18 and TRBJ1-2; TRBD1 is a possible D gene (6 bases). Germline V gene data show CDR1 as KGHSH and CDR2 as LQKENI. V was cut by 5 bases and J by 3 bases, with 13 bases left in between. The CDR3 runs 14 residues. The CDR3 spells CASSNTGTYYGYTF. CDR3 nucleotide sequence: TGTGCCAGCTCAAATACAGGGACCTACTATGGCTACACCTTC.

This clone has just one count. The chain combines TRBV11-3 with TRBJ2-2, with 13 bases lining up with TRBD2. Per germline, CDR1 SGHNT and CDR2 YENEEA. The J segment lost 7 bases and the V segment lost 2 bases, leaving 7 bases of the junction unmatched. The CDR3 has 17 residues. The CDR3 DNA is TGTGCCAGCAGCTTAATCCCAGGACTAGCGGGAGTCGGGGAGCTGTTTTTT. It translates to CASSLIPGLAGVGELFF.

This chain uses TRBV5-1 with TRBJ2-1; 14 bases align to TRBD2. Germline trimming cut 1 base from V and 1 base from J; bases unmatched to any gene: 4. The CDR3 loop spans 18 amino acids. The V gene's germline CDR1 is SGHRS and CDR2 YFSETQ. The CDR3 DNA reads as TGCGCCAGCAGCTTGCGACTAGCGGGAGGGATTTCCTACAATGAGCAGTTCTTC. Its translation: CASSLRLAGGISYNEQFF.

At least ten counts were recorded for this clone. The chain joins TRBV19 to TRBJ2-7, with D tentatively TRBD2 (5 bases). V was shortened by 1 base and J by 0 bases, with 10 bases between the two germline ends. The CDR3 runs 15 residues. Germline V gene sequence: CDR1 LNHDA, CDR2 SQIVND (reference sequence). The CDR3: CASSIASSSSYEQYF. The CDR3 DNA reads TGTGCCAGTAGTATAGCTAGCTCTAGCTCCTACGAGCAGTACTTC. Full variable domain (rest looked up from reference TRBV19 and TRBJ2-7): DGGITQSPKYLFRKEGQNVTLSCEQNLNHDAMYWYRQDPGQGLRLIYYSQIVNDFQKGDIAEGYSVSREKKESFPLTVTSAQKNPTAFYLCASSIASSSSYEQYFGPGTRLTVT.

The rearrangement uses TRBV5-1 and TRBJ2-5; 7 bases match TRBD1. Losses at the gene ends were 3 bases for V and 0 bases for J; bases not matched to a gene: 11. Per germline, CDR1 SGHRS and CDR2 YFSETQ. The CDR3 has 17 amino acids. CDR3 nucleotide sequence: TGCGCCAGCAGCTCCCTCACCCTCGGGACAGACCAAGAGACCCAGTACTTC. It specifies CASSSLTLGTDQETQYF.

This sequence joins TRBV5-1 and TRBJ2-1; 8 nucleotides line up with TRBD1. The V and J ends lost 0 bases and 3 bases, in that order; junction bases with no gene match: 5. Germline CDR1 is SGHRS and CDR2 is YFSETQ. The CDR3 loop spans 16 amino acids. This CDR3 is CASSLGGQGLYNEQFF. Written as DNA, the CDR3 is TGCGCCAGCAGCTTGGGTGGACAGGGCCTCTACAATGAGCAGTTCTTC.

As DNA, the CDR3 is TGCGCCAGCAGCTATACCCTAGACAGACTCTCTGGGGCCAACGTCCTGACTTTC. Amino acid sequence: CASSYTLDRLSGANVLTF. The rearrangement links TRBV5-1 to TRBJ2-6, with a tentative D call TRBD1 (5 bases). The CDR3 is 18 residues long. Germline values: CDR1 SGHRS, CDR2 YFSETQ. Trimming stripped 3 bases from V and 0 bases from J, with 16 bases between. Together with reference TRBV5-1 and TRBJ2-6, the CDR3 gives the full variable domain: KAGVTQTPRYLIKTRGQQVTLSCSPISGHRSVSWYQQTPGQGLQFLFEYFSETQRNKGNFPGRFSGRQFSNSRSEMNVSTLELGDSALYLCASSYTLDRLSGANVLTFGAGSRLTVL.

This chain links TRBV28 with TRBJ2-7; no clear D gene. Trimming stripped 3 bases from V and 2 bases from J, with 8 bases between. Germline loops: CDR1 MDHEN, CDR2 SYDVKM. The CDR3 runs to 13 residues. The CDR3 DNA is TGTGCCAGCAGTTTCCCAGGAACCTACGAGCAGTACTTC. It codes for CASSFPGTYEQYF.

The rearrangement uses TRBV18 and TRBJ2-3; D not certain. Germline CDR1 KGHSH, CDR2 LQKENI. Between the trimmed V and J ends, which lost 3 bases and 5 bases, there was a span of 18 bases. CDR3 length: 16 amino acids. Here the CDR3 reads CASSPASTFGQDTQYF. The CDR3 coding sequence is TGTGCCAGCTCACCCGCCTCGACGTTTGGGCAAGATACGCAGTATTTT. Complete variable domain (other parts from reference TRBV18 and TRBJ2-3): NAGVMQNPRHLVRRRGQEARLRCSPMKGHSHVYWYRQLPEEGLKFMVYLQKENIIDESGMPKERFSAEFPKEGPSILRIQQVVRGDSAAYFCASSPASTFGQDTQYFGPGTRLTVL.

This chain connects TRBV9 to TRBJ1-2; 7 bases line up with TRBD1. The CDR3 runs to 15 residues. The V segment lost 4 bases and the J segment 0 bases; nucleotides outside the gene matches: 6. CDR1 SGDLS and CDR2 YYNGEE come from the germline V gene. CDR3 region: CASSRPGQPNYGYTF. The CDR3 DNA reads TGTGCCAGCAGCCGACCGGGACAGCCTAACTATGGCTACACCTTC.

The gene calls are TRBV6-5 and TRBJ1-2; TRBD1 is a possible D gene (6 bases). The CDR3 extends over 14 amino acids. Germline CDR1 MNHEY, CDR2 SVGAGI. The V end was cut by 5 bases, the J end by 4 bases, with 14 bases between. The CDR3 region is CASSPDRSFYGYTF. CDR3 DNA sequence: TGTGCCAGCAGTCCCGACAGGAGCTTCTATGGCTACACCTTC.

V usage is TRBV7-8 and J usage is TRBJ2-7; D not resolved. Trimming removed 4 bases from V and 7 bases from J, with 17 bases in between. CDR3 length: 14 residues. The germline gives CDR1 SGHVS, CDR2 FQNEAQ. The CDR3 loop reads CASSSYRVPEEQYF. As DNA, the CDR3 is TGTGCCAGCAGCTCGTACCGGGTCCCCGAAGAGCAGTACTTC.

The V and J genes are TRBV10-2 and TRBJ2-2, with D unresolved. The CDR3 is 15 residues long. Trimming took 0 bases from V and 5 from J, leaving 10 bases between them. CDR1 WSHSY and CDR2 SAAADI come from the germline V gene. CDR3 loop: CASSESWMRTGELFF. Written as DNA, the CDR3 is TGCGCCAGCAGTGAGTCCTGGATGAGGACCGGGGAGCTGTTTTTT.

The chain recombines TRBV2 with TRBJ1-2; 9 bases line up with TRBD1. After removal of 6 bases from V and 4 bases from J, the junction contained 6 bases not matched to a gene. This CDR3 spans 14 amino acids. Germline loops: CDR1 SNHLY, CDR2 FYNNEI. The CDR3 loop is CASSDGGQGYGYTF. CDR3 nucleotides: TGTGCCAGCAGCGATGGGGGACAGGGCTATGGCTACACCTTC.

The chain employs TRBV10-2 and TRBJ2-2, with D perhaps matching TRBD1 (6 bases). There are 15 residues in the CDR3. V was pared by 6 bases and J by 2 bases, with 13 bases between. Germline V gives CDR1 WSHSY, CDR2 SAAADI. This CDR3 reads CASSPGTSNTGELFF. DNA for the CDR3: TGCGCCAGCAGCCCCGGGACATCCAACACCGGGGAGCTGTTTTTT.

The chain carries TRBV5-1 and TRBJ2-2; TRBD2 matches 13 bases. Per the germline V gene, CDR1 is SGHRS and CDR2 is YFSETQ. The CDR3 totals 16 residues. Trimming removed 4 bases from V and 2 bases from J; junction bases left unmatched: 2. CDR3 region: CASSRGLAGNTGELFF. CDR3 nucleotides: TGCGCCAGCAGCCGGGGACTAGCGGGAAACACCGGGGAGCTGTTTTTT.

The chain employs TRBV4-1 and TRBJ1-5; D not resolved. Trimming took 0 bases from V and 7 from J, leaving 13 bases between them. This CDR3 has 15 amino acids. The germline V gene has CDR1 MGHRA and CDR2 YSYEKL. The CDR3 sequence: CASSQDQTRGQPQHF. In DNA, the CDR3 is TGCGCCAGCAGCCAAGATCAGACCAGAGGCCAGCCCCAGCATTTT.

The V and J genes are TRBV18 and TRBJ1-6, with 8 bases fitting TRBD1. The CDR3 is made up of 15 amino acids. Germline V gene sequence: CDR1 KGHSH, CDR2 LQKENI. The trim removed 3 bases at V and 7 bases at J, leaving 5 bases unmatched. The CDR3 coding sequence is TGTGCCAGCTCACCTCCGGGGACAGGAAATTCACCCCTCCACTTT. Translating gives CASSPPGTGNSPLHF.

The chain couples TRBV19 to TRBJ1-1; TRBD1 aligns across 8 bases. V shed 3 bases and J 11 bases; nucleotides not matched to a gene: 8. The CDR3 covers 13 residues. Germline loops: CDR1 LNHDA, CDR2 SQIVND (reference sequence). CDR3 region: CASSMGTQGEAFF. The CDR3 region has the DNA TGTGCCAGTAGTATGGGGACACAGGGGGAGGCTTTCTTT. The whole variable domain, filled in from reference TRBV19 and TRBJ1-1, reads DGGITQSPKYLFRKEGQNVTLSCEQNLNHDAMYWYRQDPGQGLRLIYYSQIVNDFQKGDIAEGYSVSREKKESFPLTVTSAQKNPTAFYLCASSMGTQGEAFFGQGTRLTVV.

The genes are TRBV19 and TRBJ1-1, with unresolved D. The ends were cut back, 3 bases at V and 1 base at J, with 15 bases in the middle. Germline CDR1 reads LNHDA; CDR2 reads SQIVND (reference sequence). The CDR3 covers 16 residues. The CDR3 protein is CASSIFGRATNTEAFF. Here the CDR3 DNA reads TGTGCCAGTAGTATTTTTGGGAGAGCTACGAACACTGAAGCTTTCTTT.

This chain links TRBV2 with TRBJ1-4, with 7 bases identical to TRBD1. V shed 6 bases and J 0 bases; nucleotides not matched to a gene: 4. Germline CDR1 reads SNHLY; CDR2 reads FYNNEI. The CDR3 has 15 residues. Here the CDR3 DNA reads TGTGCCAGCAGCACCGGGACAGCAACTAATGAAAAACTGTTTTTT. Encoded protein: CASSTGTATNEKLFF.

The chain couples TRBV5-4 to TRBJ2-7, with TRBD2 identical over 12 bases. Germline V gene data show CDR1 as SGHNT and CDR2 as YYREEE (reference sequence). V lost 3 bases to trimming and J lost 4 bases; unmatched junction nucleotides: 8. This CDR3 is built from 16 residues. Written as DNA, the CDR3 is TGTGCCAGCAGCTCACGACTAGCGGGAGTCAGGTACGAGCAGTACTTC. It yields the protein CASSSRLAGVRYEQYF.

The chain has TRBV21-1 and TRBJ2-1; TRBD2 is the table's D call and was not checked against the DNA. TRBV21-1 corresponds to a pseudogene. The CDR3 extends over 17 amino acids. CDR3 region: CANTPSGTSGRGNEQFF. CDR3 in DNA: TGTGCCAACACCCCAAGCGGGACTAGCGGGAGAGGTAATGAGCAGTTCTTC.